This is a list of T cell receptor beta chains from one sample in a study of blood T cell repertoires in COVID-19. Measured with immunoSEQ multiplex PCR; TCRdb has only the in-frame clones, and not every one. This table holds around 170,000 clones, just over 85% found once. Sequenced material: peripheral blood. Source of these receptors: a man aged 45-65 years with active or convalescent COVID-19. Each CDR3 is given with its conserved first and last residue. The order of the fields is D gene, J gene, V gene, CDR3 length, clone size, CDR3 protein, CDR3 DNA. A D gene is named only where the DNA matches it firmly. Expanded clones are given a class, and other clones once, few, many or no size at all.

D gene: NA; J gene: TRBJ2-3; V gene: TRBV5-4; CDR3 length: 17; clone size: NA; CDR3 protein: CASSRNKQGRGTDTQYF; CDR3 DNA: TGTGCCAGCAGCCGGAATAAACAGGGACGTGGCACAGATACGCAGTATTTT
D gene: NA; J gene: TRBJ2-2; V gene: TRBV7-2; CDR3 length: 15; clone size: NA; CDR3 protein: CASSHKAAVGGELFF; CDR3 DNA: TGTGCCAGCAGTCACAAGGCCGCGGTGGGCGGGGAGCTGTTTTTT
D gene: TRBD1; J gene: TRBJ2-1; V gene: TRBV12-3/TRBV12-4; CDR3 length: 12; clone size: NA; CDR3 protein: CASSPDRVRQFF; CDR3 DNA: TGTGCCAGCAGTCCGGACAGGGTGAGACAGTTCTTC
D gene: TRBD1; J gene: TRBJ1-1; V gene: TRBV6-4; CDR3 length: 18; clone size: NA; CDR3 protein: CASSANPGQGSWSTEAFF; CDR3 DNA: TGTGCCAGCAGTGCCAACCCGGGACAGGGTTCCTGGAGCACTGAAGCTTTCTTT
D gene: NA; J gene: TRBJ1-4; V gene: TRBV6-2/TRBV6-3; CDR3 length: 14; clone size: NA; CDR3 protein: CASSRGATNEKLFF; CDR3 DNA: TGTGCCAGCAGTCGGGGAGCAACTAATGAAAAACTGTTTTTT
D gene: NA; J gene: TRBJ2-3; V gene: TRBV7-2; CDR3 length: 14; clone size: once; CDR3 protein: CASSLAGPQATQYF; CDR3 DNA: TGTGCCAGCAGCTTAGCGGGTCCCCAGGCGACGCAGTATTTT
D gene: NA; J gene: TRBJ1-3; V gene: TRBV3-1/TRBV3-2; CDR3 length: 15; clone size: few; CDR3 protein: CASSQAPGSGNTIYF; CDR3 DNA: TGTGCCAGCAGCCAAGCCCCGGGATCAGGAAACACCATATATTTT
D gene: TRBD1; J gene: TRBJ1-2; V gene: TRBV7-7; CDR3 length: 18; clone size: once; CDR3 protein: CASSSIHSSGGVSYGYTF; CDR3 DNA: TGTGCCAGCAGCTCCATCCATTCCTCAGGGGGCGTTAGCTATGGCTACACCTTC
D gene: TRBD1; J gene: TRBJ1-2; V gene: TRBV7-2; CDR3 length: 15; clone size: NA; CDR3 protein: CASSLPGQSNYGYTF; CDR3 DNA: TGTGCCAGCAGCCTACCGGGACAGTCTAACTATGGCTACACCTTC
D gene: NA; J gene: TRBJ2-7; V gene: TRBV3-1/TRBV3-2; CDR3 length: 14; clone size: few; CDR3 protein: CASSRQTAAYEQYF; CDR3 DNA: TGTGCCAGCAGCCGACAGACAGCTGCCTACGAGCAGTACTTC
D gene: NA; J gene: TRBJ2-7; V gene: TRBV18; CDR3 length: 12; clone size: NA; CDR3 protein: CASSPSTDEQYF; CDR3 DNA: TGTGCCAGCTCACCATCGACAGACGAGCAGTACTTC
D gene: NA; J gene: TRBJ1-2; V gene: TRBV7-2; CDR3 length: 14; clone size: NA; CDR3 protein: CASSLNVQAYGYTF; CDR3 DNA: TGTGCCAGCAGCTTGAATGTGCAGGCCTATGGCTACACCTTC
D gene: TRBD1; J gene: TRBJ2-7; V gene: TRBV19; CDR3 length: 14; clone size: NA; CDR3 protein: CASSLTGVDYEQYF; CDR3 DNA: TGTGCCAGTAGCCTAACAGGGGTAGACTACGAGCAGTACTTC
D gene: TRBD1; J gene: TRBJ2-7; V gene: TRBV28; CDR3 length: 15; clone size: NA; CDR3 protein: CASSSLQGDSYEQYF; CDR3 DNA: TGTGCCAGCAGTTCTCTACAGGGGGACTCCTACGAGCAGTACTTC
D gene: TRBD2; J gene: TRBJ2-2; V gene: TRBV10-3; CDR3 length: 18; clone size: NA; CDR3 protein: CAIRPWLAGGPETGELFF; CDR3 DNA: TGTGCCATCAGGCCTTGGCTAGCGGGAGGGCCGGAGACCGGGGAGCTGTTTTTT
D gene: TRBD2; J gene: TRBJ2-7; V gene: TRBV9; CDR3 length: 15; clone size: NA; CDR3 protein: CASSPGLAGGSEQYF; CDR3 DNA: TGTGCCAGCAGCCCCGGACTAGCGGGAGGCAGCGAGCAGTACTTC
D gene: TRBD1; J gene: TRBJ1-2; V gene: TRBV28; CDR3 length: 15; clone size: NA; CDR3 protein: CASNGQGAGNYGYTF; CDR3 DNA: TGTGCCAGCAATGGACAGGGGGCGGGAAACTATGGCTACACCTTC
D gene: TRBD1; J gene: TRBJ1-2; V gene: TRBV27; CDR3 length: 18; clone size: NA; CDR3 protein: CASSNAGGSLDLSYGYTF; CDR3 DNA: TGTGCCAGCAGCAACGCAGGGGGCTCCTTGGACCTTAGCTATGGCTACACCTTC
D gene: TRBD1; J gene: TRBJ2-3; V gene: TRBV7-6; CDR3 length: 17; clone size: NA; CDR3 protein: CASSPLGGTGGTDTQYF; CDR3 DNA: TGTGCCAGCAGCCCGCTGGGCGGGACAGGGGGCACAGATACGCAGTATTTT
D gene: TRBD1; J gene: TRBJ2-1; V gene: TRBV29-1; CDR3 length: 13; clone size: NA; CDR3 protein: CSADRDQYNEQFF; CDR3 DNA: TGCAGCGCAGACAGGGACCAATACAATGAGCAGTTCTTC
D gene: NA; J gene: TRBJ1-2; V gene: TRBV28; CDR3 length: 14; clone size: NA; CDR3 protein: CASNSHGQGDGYTF; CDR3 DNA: TGTGCCAGCAACTCCCACGGGCAGGGCGATGGCTACACCTTC
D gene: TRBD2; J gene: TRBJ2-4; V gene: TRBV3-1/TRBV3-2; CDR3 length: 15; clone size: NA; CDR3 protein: CASSQDSAGGNVQYF; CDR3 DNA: TGTGCCAGCAGCCAAGATTCCGCGGGGGGAAACGTTCAGTACTTC
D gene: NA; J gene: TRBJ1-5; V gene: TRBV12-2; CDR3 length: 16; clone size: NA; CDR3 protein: CASRFEGTGGNQPQHF; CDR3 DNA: TGTGCAAGTCGCTTCGAGGGGACAGGGGGCAATCAGCCCCAGCATTTT
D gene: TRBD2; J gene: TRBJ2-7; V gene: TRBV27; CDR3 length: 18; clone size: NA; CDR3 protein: CASSLGPKTSGRAYEQYF; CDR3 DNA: TGTGCCAGCAGTCTCGGCCCTAAAACTAGCGGGAGGGCCTACGAGCAGTACTTC
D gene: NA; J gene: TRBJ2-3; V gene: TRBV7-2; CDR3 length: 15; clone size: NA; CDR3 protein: CASSSPRWNTDTQYF; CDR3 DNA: TGTGCCAGCAGCTCCCCCAGGTGGAACACAGATACGCAGTATTTT
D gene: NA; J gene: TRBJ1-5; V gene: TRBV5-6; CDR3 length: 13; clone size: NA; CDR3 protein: CASSFGSNQPQHF; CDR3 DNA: TGTGCCAGCAGCTTCGGTAGCAATCAGCCCCAGCATTTT
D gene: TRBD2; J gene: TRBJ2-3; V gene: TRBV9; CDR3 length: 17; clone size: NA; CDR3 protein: CASSSTGTSGRTDTQYF; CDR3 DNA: TGTGCCAGCAGCTCAACAGGGACTAGCGGGCGCACAGATACGCAGTATTTT
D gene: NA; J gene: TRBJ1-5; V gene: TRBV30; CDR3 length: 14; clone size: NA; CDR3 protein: CAWSAGAGNQPQHF; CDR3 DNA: TGTGCCTGGAGCGCAGGGGCAGGCAATCAGCCCCAGCATTTT
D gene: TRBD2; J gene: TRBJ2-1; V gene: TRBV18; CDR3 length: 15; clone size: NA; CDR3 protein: CASSTGTSAYNEQFF; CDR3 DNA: TGTGCCAGCTCTACCGGGACTAGCGCCTACAATGAGCAGTTCTTC
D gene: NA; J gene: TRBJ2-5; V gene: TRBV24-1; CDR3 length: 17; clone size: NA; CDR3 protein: CATSDLPSGPYQETQYF; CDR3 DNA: TGTGCCACCAGTGATTTGCCAAGCGGGCCTTACCAAGAGACCCAGTACTTC
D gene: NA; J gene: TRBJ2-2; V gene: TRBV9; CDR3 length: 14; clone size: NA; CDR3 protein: CASSVDGDTGELFF; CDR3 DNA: TGTGCCAGCAGCGTAGATGGAGACACCGGGGAGCTGTTTTTT
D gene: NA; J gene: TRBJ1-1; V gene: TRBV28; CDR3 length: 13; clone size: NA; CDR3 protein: CASSPPPGDEAFF; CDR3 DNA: TGTGCCAGCAGCCCACCTCCAGGGGATGAAGCTTTCTTT
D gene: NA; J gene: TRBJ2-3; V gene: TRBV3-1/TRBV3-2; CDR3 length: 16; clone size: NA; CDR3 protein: CASSQETGAGGDTQYF; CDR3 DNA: TGTGCCAGCAGCCAAGAGACGGGGGCAGGGGGAGATACGCAGTATTTT
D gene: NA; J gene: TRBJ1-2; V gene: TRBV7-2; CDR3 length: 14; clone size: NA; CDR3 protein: CASSLVIGDYGYTF; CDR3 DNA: TGTGCCAGCAGCTTAGTGATAGGGGATTATGGCTACACCTTC
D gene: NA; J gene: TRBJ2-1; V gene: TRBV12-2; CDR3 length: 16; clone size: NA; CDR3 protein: CASRLAKASGGDEQFF; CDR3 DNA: TGTGCAAGTCGCTTAGCGAAGGCTAGCGGGGGGGATGAGCAGTTCTTC
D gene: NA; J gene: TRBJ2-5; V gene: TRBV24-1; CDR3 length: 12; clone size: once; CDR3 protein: CATSDLGGTSYF; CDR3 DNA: TGTGCCACCAGTGATTTGGGGGGGACCTCGTACTTC
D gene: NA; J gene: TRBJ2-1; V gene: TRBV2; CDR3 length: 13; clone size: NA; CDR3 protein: CASSGQGHGEQFF; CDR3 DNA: TGTGCCAGCAGTGGGCAGGGGCATGGTGAGCAGTTCTTC
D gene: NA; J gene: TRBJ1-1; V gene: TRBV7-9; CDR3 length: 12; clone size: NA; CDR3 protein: CASSQTDAEAFF; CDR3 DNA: TGTGCCAGCAGCCAGACAGACGCTGAAGCTTTCTTT
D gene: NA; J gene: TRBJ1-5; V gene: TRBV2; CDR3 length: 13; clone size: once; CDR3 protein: CASGEQRNQPQHF; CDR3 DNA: TGTGCCAGCGGAGAGCAGAGAAATCAGCCCCAGCATTTT
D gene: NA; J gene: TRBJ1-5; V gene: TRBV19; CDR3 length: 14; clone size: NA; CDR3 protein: CASSYHRANQPQHF; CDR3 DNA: TGTGCCAGTAGTTACCACAGGGCTAATCAGCCCCAGCATTTT
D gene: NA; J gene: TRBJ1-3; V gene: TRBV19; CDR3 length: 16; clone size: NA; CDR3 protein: CASSISSRGSGNTIYF; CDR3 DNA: TGTGCCAGTAGTATTTCATCCAGGGGCTCTGGAAACACCATATATTTT
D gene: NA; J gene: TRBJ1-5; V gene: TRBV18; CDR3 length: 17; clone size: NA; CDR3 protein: CASSLTGQIYSNQPQHF; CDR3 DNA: TGTGCCAGCTCACTGACAGGTCAGATTTATAGCAATCAGCCCCAGCATTTT
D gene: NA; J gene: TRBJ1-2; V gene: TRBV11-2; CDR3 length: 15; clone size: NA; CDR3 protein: CASSFSNSTSYGYTF; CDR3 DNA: TGTGCCAGCAGCTTTTCGAACAGCACAAGCTATGGCTACACCTTC
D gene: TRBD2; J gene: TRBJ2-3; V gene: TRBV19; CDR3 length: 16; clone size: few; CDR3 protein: CASSMGGSGVRDTQYF; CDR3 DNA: TGTGCCAGTAGTATGGGGGGTAGCGGGGTACGGGATACGCAGTATTTT
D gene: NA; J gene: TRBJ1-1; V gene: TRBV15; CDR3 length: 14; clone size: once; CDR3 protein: CATSSRVLNTEAFF; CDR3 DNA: TGTGCCACCAGTAGCCGGGTTTTGAACACTGAAGCTTTCTTT
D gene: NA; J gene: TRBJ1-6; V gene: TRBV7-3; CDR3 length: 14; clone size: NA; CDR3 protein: CASSLSGVDSPLHF; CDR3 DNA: TGTGCCAGCAGCTTATCAGGGGTTGACTCACCCCTCCACTTT
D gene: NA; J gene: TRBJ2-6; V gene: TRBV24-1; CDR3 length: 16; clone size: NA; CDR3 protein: CATSDPGGSGANVLTF; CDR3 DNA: TGTGCCACCAGTGACCCCGGGGGATCTGGGGCCAACGTCCTGACTTTC
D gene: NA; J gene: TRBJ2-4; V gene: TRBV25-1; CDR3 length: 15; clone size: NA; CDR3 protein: CASSETTVAKNIQYF; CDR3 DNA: TGTGCCAGCAGTGAGACGACAGTAGCCAAAAACATTCAGTACTTC
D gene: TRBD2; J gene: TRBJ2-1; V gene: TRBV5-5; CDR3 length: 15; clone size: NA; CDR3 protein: CASSKTSGRGNEQFF; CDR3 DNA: TGTGCCAGCAGCAAGACTAGCGGGAGAGGCAATGAGCAGTTCTTC
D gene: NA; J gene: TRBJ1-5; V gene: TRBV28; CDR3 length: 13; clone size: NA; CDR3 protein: CASSLHSNQPQHF; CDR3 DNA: TGTGCCAGCAGTTTACATAGCAATCAGCCCCAGCATTTT
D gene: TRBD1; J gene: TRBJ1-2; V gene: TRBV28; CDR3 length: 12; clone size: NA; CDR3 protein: CASSRTGYGYTF; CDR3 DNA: TGTGCCAGCAGTCGGACAGGGTATGGCTACACCTTC
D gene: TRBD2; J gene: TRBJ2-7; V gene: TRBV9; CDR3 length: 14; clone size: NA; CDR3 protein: CASSVDSGGYEQYF; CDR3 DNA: TGTGCCAGCAGCGTAGATTCGGGAGGCTACGAGCAGTACTTC
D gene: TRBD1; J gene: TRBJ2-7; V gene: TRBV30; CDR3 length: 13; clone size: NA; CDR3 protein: CAWTRDRAYEQYF; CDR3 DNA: TGTGCCTGGACCCGGGACAGGGCGTACGAGCAGTACTTC
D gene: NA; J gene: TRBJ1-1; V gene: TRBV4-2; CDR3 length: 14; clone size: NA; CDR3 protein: CASSQDRENTEAFF; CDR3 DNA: TGTGCCAGCAGCCAAGATCGGGAGAACACTGAAGCTTTCTTT
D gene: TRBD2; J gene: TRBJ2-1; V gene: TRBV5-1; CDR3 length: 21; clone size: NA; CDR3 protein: CASSLDLGWALAGGRDNEQFF; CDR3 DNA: TGCGCCAGCAGCTTGGATCTGGGATGGGCTCTAGCGGGAGGGCGAGACAATGAGCAGTTCTTC
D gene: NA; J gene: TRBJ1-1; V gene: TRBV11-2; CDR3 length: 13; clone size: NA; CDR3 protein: CASSFGRNTEAFF; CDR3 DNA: TGTGCCAGCAGCTTTGGCAGAAACACTGAAGCTTTCTTT
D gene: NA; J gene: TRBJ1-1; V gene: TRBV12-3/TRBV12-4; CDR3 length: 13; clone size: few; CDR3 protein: CASSLGIRGEAFF; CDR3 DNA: TGTGCCAGCAGTTTAGGGATTCGCGGTGAAGCTTTCTTT
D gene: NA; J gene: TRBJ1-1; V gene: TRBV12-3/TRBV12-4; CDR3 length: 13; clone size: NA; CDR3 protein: CASSRTRNTEAFF; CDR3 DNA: TGTGCCAGCAGCCGCACACGGAACACTGAAGCTTTCTTT